Listed here are 10 T cell receptor beta chains from one sample, sequenced in a study of post-analysis software for immune sequencing data. Study-level points and caveats: Comparison of patients with controls showed about 5 TRBV segments more frequent in patients, TRBV5-6, TRBV5-1 and TRBV20-1 among them.

The authors incorporated unique molecular identifiers into the TCR beta cDNA libraries. TCRdb itself ran the PCR reads through MiXCR, one entry per CDR3 protein. The sample yields 750,000 to 950,000 distinct CDR3 sequences, around 53% seen once. These receptors have no known antigen. Sequenced input: blood. These receptors all stem from a girl aged 10 to 17 with multiple sclerosis.

This clonotype came up once. The rearrangement uses TRBV5-1 and TRBJ2-1; TRBD1 is a possible D gene (5 bases). Trimming pared 1 base from V and 7 bases from J, leaving 9 bases between. The germline CDR1 and CDR2 sequences are SGHRS and YFSETQ. This CDR3 comprises 13 residues. The CDR3 nucleotides are TGCGCCAGCAGCTTGCCAGGGCAAAATGAGCAGTTCTTC. It yields the protein CASSLPGQNEQFF.

V usage is TRBV6-6 and J usage is TRBJ1-2; maybe TRBD1 (6 bases). Trimming shortened V by 0 bases and J by 10 bases, and 12 bases separated the two germline ends. CDR3 length equals 13 residues. CDR1 MNHNY and CDR2 SVGAGI come from the germline V gene (reference sequence). The CDR3 loop reads CASSYSQGSDYTF. The DNA of the CDR3 is TGTGCCAGCAGTTACTCACAGGGAAGTGACTACACCTTC.

In DNA, the CDR3 is TGCGCCAGCAGCTTGGCCGGGAGGCACGGGGAGACCCAGTACTTC. Translation gives CASSLAGRHGETQYF. This rearrangement joins TRBV5-1 to TRBJ2-5; the match to TRBD2 covers 7 bases. Trimming removed 0 bases from V and 5 bases from J; junction bases left unmatched: 7. Germline V CDR1 and CDR2: SGHRS, YFSETQ. This CDR3 comprises 15 residues.

Here the CDR3 DNA reads TGTGCCACCAGCAGCGGACTAGCGGGAGTTGGTGAGCAGTTCTTC. Translation gives CATSSGLAGVGEQFF. The genes are TRBV15 and TRBJ2-1, with 13 nucleotides matching TRBD2. The CDR3 has 15 residues. Germline loops: CDR1 LNHNV, CDR2 YYDKDF (reference sequence). V lost 3 bases to trimming and J lost 9 bases; unmatched junction nucleotides: 5.

The chain recombines TRBV2 with TRBJ2-1; D possibly uses TRBD1 or TRBD2 (5 bases each). V lost 2 bases and J lost 6, with 8 bases in between. The CDR3 totals 13 residues. Germline V CDR1 and CDR2: SNHLY, FYNNEI. This CDR3 is CASSERGTNEQFF. The DNA for the CDR3 is TGTGCCAGCAGTGAAAGAGGGACCAATGAGCAGTTCTTC.

V and J are TRBV6-5 and TRBJ2-2; 7 bases are shared with TRBD1. The CDR3 covers 14 residues. The ends lost 6 bases at V and 3 bases at J; junction bases unmatched: 4. Germline CDR1 is MNHEY and CDR2 is SVGAGI. The CDR3 DNA sequence: TGTGCCAGCAGGCTCGGGACAGACACCGGGGAGCTGTTTTTT. This gives the protein CASRLGTDTGELFF.

The CDR3 sequence is CASSSHSGTGGEETQYF. Written as DNA, the CDR3 is TGTGCCAGCAGTTCCCATTCCGGGACAGGGGGCGAGGAGACCCAGTACTTC. The chain links TRBV6-5 to TRBJ2-7; 12 nucleotides line up with TRBD1. The end of the DNA fits TRBJ2-5 better, so the J call may be wrong. Germline CDR1 reads MNHEY; CDR2 reads SVGAGI. This CDR3 comprises 17 residues.

This rearrangement joins TRBV5-1 to TRBJ1-2, with 7 bases aligning to TRBD1. With 2 bases clipped from V and 0 bases from J, the junction kept 7 bases outside the gene matches. Germline V gene lookup returns CDR1 SGHRS and CDR2 YFSETQ. The CDR3 is 16 amino acids. The CDR3 reads CASSFIRDRSNYGYTF. The CDR3 region has the DNA TGCGCCAGCAGCTTTATACGGGACAGATCTAACTATGGCTACACCTTC.

The chain carries TRBV6-6 and TRBJ2-1, with 8 bases identical to TRBD2. The CDR3 is 16 residues long. Unmatched junction bases numbered 15, after V lost 5 bases and J lost 9 bases. Germline CDR1 is MNHNY and CDR2 is SVGAGI (reference sequence). The CDR3 region is CASSPPGSGSMGEQFF. The CDR3 nucleotides read TGTGCCAGCAGTCCGCCTGGGAGCGGGAGCATGGGTGAGCAGTTCTTC.

V is TRBV9 and J is TRBJ2-1, with 9 bases that match TRBD2. Germline V gene data show CDR1 as SGDLS and CDR2 as YYNGEE. Trimming took 3 bases from V and 8 from J; bases not matched to a gene: 15. The CDR3 has 17 amino acids. The CDR3 sequence: CASSAVRLAGPKDEQFF. CDR3 nucleotide sequence: TGTGCCAGCAGCGCAGTCCGCCTAGCGGGGCCGAAGGATGAGCAGTTCTTC.